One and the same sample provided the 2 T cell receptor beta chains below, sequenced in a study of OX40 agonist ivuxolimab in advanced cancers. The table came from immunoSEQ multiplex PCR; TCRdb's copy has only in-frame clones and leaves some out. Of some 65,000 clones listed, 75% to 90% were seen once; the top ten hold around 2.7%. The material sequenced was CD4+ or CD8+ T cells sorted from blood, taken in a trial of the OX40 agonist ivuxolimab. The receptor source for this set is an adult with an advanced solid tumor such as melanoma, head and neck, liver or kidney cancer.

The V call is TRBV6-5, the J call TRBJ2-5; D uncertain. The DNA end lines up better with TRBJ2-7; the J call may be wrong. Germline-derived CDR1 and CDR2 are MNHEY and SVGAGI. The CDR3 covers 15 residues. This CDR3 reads CASSYSRLTAYEQYF. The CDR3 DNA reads TGTGCCAGCAGTTACTCGAGACTTACCGCCTACGAGCAGTACTTC.

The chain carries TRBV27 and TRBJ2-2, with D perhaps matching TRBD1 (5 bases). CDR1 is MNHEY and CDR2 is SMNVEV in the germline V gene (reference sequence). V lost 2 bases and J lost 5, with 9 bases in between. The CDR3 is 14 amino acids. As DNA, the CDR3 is TGTGCCAGCAGTTTAGGAAGGGGTACCGGGGAGCTGTTTTTT. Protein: CASSLGRGTGELFF.